A single sample gave rise to the 5 T cell receptor beta chains below, sequenced in a study of vaccination effects on CD4 cells after COVID-19. ViraFEST used viral peptide pools to expand antigen-specific CD4+ T cells before sequencing. When around 10 days of culture had elapsed, CD4+ T cells were isolated. Testing of the vaccine recipients showed negative nucleocapsid antibodies and no prior SARS-CoV-2 infection. Using immunoSEQ multiplex PCR, the repertoire was profiled, and TCRdb retains in-frame clones only, with some absent. The sample shows roughly 20,000 clones, 60% to 70% of them seen only once. Which antigens these TCRs recognize remains unknown. Sample: CD4+ T cells from PBMCs cultured with HCoV-NL63 spike peptides, taken before COVID-19 vaccination. All receptors come from a human donor who received a COVID-19 vaccine.

The table lists this clone with a count of one. The V gene is TRBV5-4, the J gene TRBJ2-5; 13 bases agree with TRBD2. From germline, CDR1 is SGHNT and CDR2 YYREEE (reference sequence). The ends lost 4 bases at V and 3 bases at J; junction bases unmatched: 6. The CDR3 totals 16 residues. Here the CDR3 reads CASSPIGTSGEETQYF. As DNA, the CDR3 is TGTGCCAGCAGCCCCATAGGGACTAGCGGGGAAGAGACCCAGTACTTC. Variable domain in full (rest from reference TRBV5-4 and TRBJ2-5): ETGVTQSPTHLIKTRGQQVTLRCSSQSGHNTVSWYQQALGQGPQFIFQYYREEENGRGNFPPRFSGLQFPNYSSELNVNALELDDSALYLCASSPIGTSGEETQYFGPGTRLLVL.

This chain connects TRBV27 to TRBJ2-2; 11 nucleotides agree with TRBD2. In germline, CDR1 is MNHEY, CDR2 SMNVEV (reference sequence). The CDR3 spans 13 residues. J was trimmed by 8 bases and V by 5 bases; bases with no gene match: 1. In nucleotides, the CDR3 is TGTGCCAGCAGTCGACTAGCGGGAGGGGAGCTGTTTTTT. Translating it yields CASSRLAGGELFF.

V gene TRBV5-4 combines with J gene TRBJ2-7, with D maybe TRBD1 (6 bases). CDR3 size: 13 residues. V lost 4 bases, J lost 6 bases, and 14 bases lay in between. The V gene's germline CDR1 is SGHNT and CDR2 YYREEE (reference sequence). The DNA of the CDR3 is TGTGCCAGCAGCCGAGACAGGCAGTCCGAGCAGTACTTC. Encoded protein: CASSRDRQSEQYF.

The sample holds a few counts of this clone. The rearrangement joins TRBV9 to TRBJ2-3; maybe TRBD2 (6 bases). The CDR3 runs 14 residues. Germline CDR1 reads SGDLS; CDR2 reads YYNGEE. Between the trimmed V and J ends, which lost 4 bases and 2 bases, there was a span of 11 bases. The CDR3 DNA sequence: TGTGCCAGCAGCTCGGGACTTACCACAGATACGCAGTATTTT. It codes for CASSSGLTTDTQYF.

V is TRBV5-1 and J is TRBJ1-3, with a possible D match to TRBD1 (6 bases). The V gene lost 7 bases and the J gene lost 8 bases, with 19 bases spanning the gap. This CDR3 comprises 14 residues. Germline loops: CDR1 SGHRS, CDR2 YFSETQ. Here the CDR3 reads CASSTAGVEHTIYF. DNA of the CDR3: TGCGCCAGCTCGACCGCAGGGGTCGAACACACCATATATTTT.